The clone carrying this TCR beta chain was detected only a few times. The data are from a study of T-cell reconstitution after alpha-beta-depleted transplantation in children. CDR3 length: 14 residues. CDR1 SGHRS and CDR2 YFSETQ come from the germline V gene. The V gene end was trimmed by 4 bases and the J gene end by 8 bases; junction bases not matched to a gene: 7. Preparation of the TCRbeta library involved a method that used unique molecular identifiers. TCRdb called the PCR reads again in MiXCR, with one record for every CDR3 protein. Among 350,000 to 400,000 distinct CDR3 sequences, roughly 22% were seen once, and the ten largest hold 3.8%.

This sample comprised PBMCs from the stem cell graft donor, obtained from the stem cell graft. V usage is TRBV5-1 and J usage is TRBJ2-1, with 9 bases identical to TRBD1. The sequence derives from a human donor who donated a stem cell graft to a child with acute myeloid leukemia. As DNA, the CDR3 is TGCGCCAGCAGCCCGGGACAGGGAAGGGATGAGCAGTTCTTC. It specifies CASSPGQGRDEQFF.